What follows are 5 T cell receptor beta chains derived from one specimen sequenced in a study of identifying expanded T cells in peripheral blood. TCRdb keeps only in-frame clones here, not all; method: immunoSEQ multiplex PCR. The sample includes tens of thousands of clones, roughly 89% seen only once; the top ten take about 20%. Sequenced input: blood. Receptors originate from a person aged 18 to 70 in good health.

The rearrangement links TRBV7-2 to TRBJ2-2; the match to TRBD2 covers 9 bases. The CDR3 has 17 residues. Unmatched junction bases numbered 12, after V lost 5 bases and J lost 5 bases. Germline V gene lookup returns CDR1 SGHTA and CDR2 FQGNSA. The CDR3 loop is CASSVDGAGGRTGELFF. In DNA, the CDR3 is TGTGCCAGCAGCGTAGATGGAGCGGGAGGCCGGACCGGGGAGCTGTTTTTT.

The sample holds a few counts of this clone. The rearrangement links TRBV28 to TRBJ2-1, with TRBD2 as a possible D gene (5 bases). CDR1 is MDHEN and CDR2 is SYDVKM in the germline V gene. The CDR3 contains 14 residues. V was clipped by 3 bases and J by 8 bases, with 14 bases between them. DNA for the CDR3: TGTGCCAGCAGTTTTATCAGAGGGAGAGATGAGCAGTTCTTC. It is translated as CASSFIRGRDEQFF.

The rearrangement links TRBV6-5 to TRBJ1-4; D ambiguous. Trimming removed 2 bases at V and 7 bases at J, with 5 bases between. The CDR3 length is 12 residues. Germline values: CDR1 MNHEY, CDR2 SVGAGI. The CDR3 DNA reads TGTGCCAGCAGTTACGCCGGTGAAAAACTGTTTTTT. This sequence encodes CASSYAGEKLFF.

For the CDR3, the DNA is TGCAGTGCTAGGGTTAGCCTTGAGCAGTACTTC. This encodes CSARVSLEQYF. This chain links TRBV20-1 with TRBJ2-7; no clear D. Germline-derived CDR1 and CDR2 are DFQATT and SNEGSKA (reference sequence). The V end lost 3 bases, the J end lost 7 bases, and 10 bases lay between the germline ends. The CDR3 spans 11 residues.

This chain joins TRBV15 and TRBJ1-5; D is possibly TRBD1 (5 bases). The CDR3 has 17 amino acids. The germline gives CDR1 LNHNV, CDR2 YYDKDF (reference sequence). The V end lost 1 base, the J end lost 7 bases, and 20 bases lay between the germline ends. CDR3 nucleotide sequence: TGTGCCACCAGCAGAGCTCCTTCGGGGCAGGGCGGGCAGCCCCAGCATTTT. It codes for CATSRAPSGQGGQPQHF.